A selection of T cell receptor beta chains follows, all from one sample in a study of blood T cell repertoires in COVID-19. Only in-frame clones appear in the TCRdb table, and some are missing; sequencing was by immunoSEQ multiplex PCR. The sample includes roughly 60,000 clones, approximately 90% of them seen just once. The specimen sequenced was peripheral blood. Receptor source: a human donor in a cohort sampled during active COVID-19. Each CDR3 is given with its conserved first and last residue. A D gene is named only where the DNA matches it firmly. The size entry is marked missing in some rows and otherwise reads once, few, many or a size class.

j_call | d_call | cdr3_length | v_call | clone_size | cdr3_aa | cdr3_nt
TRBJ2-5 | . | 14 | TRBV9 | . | CASSVRSTKETQYF | TGTGCCAGCAGCGTACGGAGCACCAAAGAGACCCAGTACTTC
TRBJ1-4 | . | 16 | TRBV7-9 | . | CASSLITTPLYEKLFF | TGTGCCAGCAGCTTAATTACTACCCCACTTTATGAAAAACTGTTTTTT
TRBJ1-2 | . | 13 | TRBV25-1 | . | CASSGTVNYGYTF | TGTGCCAGCAGTGGGACAGTAAACTATGGCTACACCTTC
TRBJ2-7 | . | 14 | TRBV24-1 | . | CATSDLSRSYEQYF | TGTGCCACCAGTGATTTGAGCCGCTCCTACGAGCAGTACTTC
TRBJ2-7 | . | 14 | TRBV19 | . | CASSIMGQTYEQYF | TGTGCCAGTAGTATAATGGGGCAAACCTACGAGCAGTACTTC
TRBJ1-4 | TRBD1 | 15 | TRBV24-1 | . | CATSDSGTGNEKLFF | TGTGCCACCAGTGATTCTGGGACAGGGAATGAAAAACTGTTTTTT
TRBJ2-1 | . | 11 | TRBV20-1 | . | CSARLVNEQFF | TGCAGTGCTAGACTTGTCAATGAGCAGTTCTTC
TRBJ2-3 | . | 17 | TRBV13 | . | CASSLGPGALSTDTQYF | TGTGCCAGCAGCTTAGGCCCGGGAGCTCTTAGCACAGATACGCAGTATTTT
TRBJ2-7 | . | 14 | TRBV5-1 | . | CASSLGGSRYEQYF | TGCGCCAGCAGCTTGGGGGGCTCGAGGTACGAGCAGTACTTC
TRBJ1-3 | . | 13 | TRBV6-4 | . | CASSRDSGNTIYF | TGTGCCAGCAGCAGGGACTCTGGAAACACCATATATTTT
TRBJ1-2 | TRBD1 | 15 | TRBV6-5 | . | CASSDGTGMHYGYTF | TGTGCCAGCAGCGACGGGACAGGGATGCACTATGGCTACACCTTC
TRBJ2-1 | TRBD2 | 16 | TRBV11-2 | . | CASSLELAGAGNEQFF | TGTGCCAGCAGCTTAGAACTAGCGGGAGCGGGAAATGAGCAGTTCTTC
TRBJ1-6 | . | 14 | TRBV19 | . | CASSIGGLGSPLHF | TGTGCCAGTAGTATAGGAGGGTTGGGTTCACCCCTCCACTTT
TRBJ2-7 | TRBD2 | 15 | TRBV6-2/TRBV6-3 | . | CASSYSPGTSTEQYF | TGTGCCAGCAGTTACTCTCCAGGGACTAGCACCGAGCAGTACTTC
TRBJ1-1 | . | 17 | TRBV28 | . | CASSLPTSAGFNTEAFF | TGTGCCAGCAGTTTACCTACCTCGGCAGGGTTCAACACTGAAGCTTTCTTT
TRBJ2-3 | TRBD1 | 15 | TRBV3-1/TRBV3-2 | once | CASSLRGLGTDTQYF | TGTGCCAGCAGCCTCAGGGGGCTGGGGACAGATACGCAGTATTTT